This is a list of T cell receptor beta chains from one sample in a study of cytomegalovirus exposure and HLA in healthy donors. The assay was immunoSEQ multiplex PCR, and TCRdb's table has in-frame clones only and misses some. The table shows roughly 150,000 clones, with 85% to 90% occurring only once. Sequences were obtained from PBMCs. The receptors stem from a man aged 18 to 30 in good health and CMV-seropositive. The CDR3 runs from the conserved cysteine through the conserved F or W. D genes are given only for firm matches. A row's size may be missing; if present it is once, few, many or a size class.

j_gene,abundance,d_gene,v_gene,CDR3aa,CDR3nt
TRBJ2-1,.,.,TRBV9,CASSVEGGGPDEQFF,TGTGCCAGCAGCGTAGAAGGGGGAGGGCCCGATGAGCAGTTCTTC
TRBJ2-1,.,TRBD2,TRBV28,CASSWGLAGGSYNEQFF,TGTGCCAGCAGCTGGGGTCTAGCGGGAGGATCCTACAATGAGCAGTTCTTC
TRBJ2-3,.,TRBD2,TRBV29-1,CSVRTSGRASETDTQYF,TGCAGCGTCCGAACTAGCGGGAGGGCCAGTGAGACAGATACGCAGTATTTT
TRBJ2-1,.,.,TRBV27,CASSRTRNEQFF,TGTGCCAGCAGTAGAACTAGGAATGAGCAGTTCTTC
TRBJ2-7,.,TRBD2,TRBV6-1,CASSDAASGRKLSSYEQYF,TGTGCCAGCAGTGATGCGGCTAGCGGGAGGAAATTGAGCTCCTACGAGCAGTACTTC
TRBJ2-1,.,TRBD1,TRBV29-1,CSVEDRTGTGSYNEQFF,TGCAGCGTTGAAGATCGGACCGGGACAGGCTCCTACAATGAGCAGTTCTTC
TRBJ2-7,.,.,TRBV27,CASSLGRAPYEQYF,TGTGCCAGCAGTTTAGGCAGGGCCCCCTACGAGCAGTACTTC
TRBJ2-7,.,TRBD2,TRBV19,CASSWAGTSGLTYEQYF,TGTGCCAGTAGTTGGGCCGGGACTAGCGGATTAACCTACGAGCAGTACTTC
TRBJ2-3,.,TRBD1,TRBV19,CATLQGGTDTQYF,TGTGCCACCCTACAGGGGGGCACAGATACGCAGTATTTT
TRBJ2-7,.,.,TRBV2,CASMAWTTYEQYF,TGTGCCAGCATGGCTTGGACTACCTACGAGCAGTACTTC
TRBJ2-1,.,TRBD2,TRBV5-1,CASSLNGLANEQFF,TGCGCCAGCAGCCTAAACGGACTAGCCAATGAGCAGTTCTTC
TRBJ2-1,.,TRBD1,TRBV10-3,CAISESGTGLRQDNEQFF,TGTGCCATCAGTGAGTCCGGGACAGGGTTAAGACAAGACAATGAGCAGTTCTTC
TRBJ2-1,.,TRBD1,TRBV27,CASSLSPGQPYNEQFF,TGTGCCAGCAGTTTATCACCGGGACAGCCTTACAATGAGCAGTTCTTC
TRBJ2-7,few,TRBD1,TRBV28,CASSYAQTGGRHEQYF,TGTGCCAGCAGTTACGCCCAGACAGGGGGCAGACACGAGCAGTACTTC
TRBJ1-5,.,.,TRBV28,CASSSLSLYSNQPQHF,TGTGCCAGCAGCTCTCTTTCCCTTTATAGCAATCAGCCCCAGCATTTT
TRBJ2-1,.,TRBD2,TRBV2,CASSALGGTSGRAWEQFF,TGTGCCAGCAGCGCGCTTGGGGGGACTAGCGGGAGGGCTTGGGAGCAGTTCTTC
TRBJ2-2,.,TRBD1,TRBV30,CAWSRSRTGPTGELFF,TGTGCCTGGAGTCGATCTAGGACAGGGCCCACCGGGGAGCTGTTTTTT
TRBJ2-7,.,.,TRBV6-5,CASSTPGDEQYF,TGTGCCAGCAGTACCCCGGGAGACGAGCAGTACTTC
TRBJ2-5,.,.,TRBV15,CATSRDPGGEETQYF,TGTGCCACCAGCAGAGATCCAGGCGGGGAAGAGACCCAGTACTTC
TRBJ1-4,.,.,TRBV18,CASSGTATNEKLFF,TGTGCCAGCTCAGGAACAGCAACTAATGAAAAACTGTTTTTT
TRBJ1-1,.,.,TRBV10-1,CASSEPGSTEAFF,TGCGCCAGCAGTGAGCCAGGTAGCACTGAAGCTTTCTTT
TRBJ2-5,.,.,TRBV29-1,CSYTSGLETQYF,TGCAGCTATACCAGTGGTCTGGAGACCCAGTACTTC
TRBJ2-1,.,TRBD1,TRBV2,CASRYRGQNEQFF,TGTGCCAGCAGGTACAGGGGGCAGAATGAGCAGTTCTTC
TRBJ1-2,.,TRBD1,TRBV10-3,CAISDGTGDYGYTF,TGTGCCATCAGTGATGGGACAGGGGACTATGGCTACACCTTC
TRBJ2-1,.,.,TRBV25-1,CASSAGENEQFF,TGTGCCAGCAGTGCAGGGGAGAATGAGCAGTTCTTC
TRBJ1-1,.,.,TRBV18,CASSPGLQNTEAFF,TGTGCCAGCTCACCAGGACTTCAGAACACTGAAGCTTTCTTT
TRBJ2-1,.,TRBD2,TRBV4-1,CASSQVWTSDNEQFF,TGCGCCAGCAGCCAAGTTTGGACTAGTGACAATGAGCAGTTCTTC
TRBJ2-2,.,TRBD2,TRBV6-4,CASTNPGTSGLNTGELFF,TGTGCCAGCACCAACCCTGGGACTAGCGGGTTGAACACCGGGGAGCTGTTTTTT
TRBJ2-1,.,TRBD1,TRBV9,CASSVDRRDRGYYNEQFF,TGTGCCAGCAGCGTGGATCGTAGGGACAGGGGATACTACAATGAGCAGTTCTTC
TRBJ1-4,once,TRBD1,TRBV9,CASSAGQGREKLFF,TGTGCCAGCAGCGCGGGACAGGGGAGGGAAAAACTGTTTTTT
TRBJ1-2,.,.,TRBV7-9,CASSLETGAYGYTF,TGTGCCAGCAGCTTAGAGACAGGTGCCTATGGCTACACCTTC
TRBJ2-5,few,TRBD1,TRBV30,CAWSDRGRETQYF,TGTGCCTGGAGTGACAGGGGGCGAGAGACCCAGTACTTC
TRBJ2-3,.,.,TRBV7-3,CASSLLAGSDTQYF,TGTGCCAGCAGCTTACTCGCGGGATCAGATACGCAGTATTTT
TRBJ2-7,.,TRBD2,TRBV5-6,CASSLVLAEPYEQYF,TGTGCCAGCAGCTTGGTCCTAGCGGAACCCTACGAGCAGTACTTC
TRBJ1-5,.,.,TRBV9,CASSPHPAGDQPQHF,TGTGCCAGCAGCCCTCACCCCGCGGGAGATCAGCCCCAGCATTTT
TRBJ2-3,.,TRBD2,TRBV11-2,CASSSRASGTPDTQYF,TGTGCCAGCAGCTCCCGAGCTAGCGGGACCCCAGATACGCAGTATTTT
TRBJ2-3,few,.,TRBV28,CASSRTGISTDTQYF,TGTGCCAGCAGTCGCACAGGGATAAGCACAGATACGCAGTATTTT
TRBJ2-7,.,TRBD2,TRBV13,CASSLPRSRRAGGPTGEQYF,TGTGCCAGCAGCTTACCCCGCTCTCGCCGAGCGGGAGGGCCAACTGGCGAGCAGTACTTC
TRBJ1-1,.,.,TRBV5-4,CASSPEGRVRNTEAFF,TGTGCCAGCAGCCCCGAGGGTCGCGTCAGAAACACTGAAGCTTTCTTT
TRBJ1-2,.,.,TRBV29-1,CSVEGQPGDGYTF,TGCAGCGTTGAGGGCCAACCAGGCGATGGCTACACCTTC
TRBJ2-3,.,.,TRBV7-9,CASSLVFAGTDTQYF,TGTGCCAGCAGCTTAGTGTTTGCGGGAACAGATACGCAGTATTTT